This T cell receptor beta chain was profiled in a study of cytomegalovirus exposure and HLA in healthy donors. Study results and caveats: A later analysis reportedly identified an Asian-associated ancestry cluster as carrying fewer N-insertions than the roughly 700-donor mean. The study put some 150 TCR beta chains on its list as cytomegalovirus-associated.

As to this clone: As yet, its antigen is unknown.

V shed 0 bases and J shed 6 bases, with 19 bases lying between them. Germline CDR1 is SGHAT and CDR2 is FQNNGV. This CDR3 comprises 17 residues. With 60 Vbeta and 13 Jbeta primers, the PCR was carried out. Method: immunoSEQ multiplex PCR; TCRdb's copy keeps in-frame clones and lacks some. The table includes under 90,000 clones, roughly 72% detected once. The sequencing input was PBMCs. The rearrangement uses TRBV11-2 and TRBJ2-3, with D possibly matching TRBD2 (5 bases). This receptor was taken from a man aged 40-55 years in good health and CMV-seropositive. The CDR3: CASSLESPGIYPDTQYF. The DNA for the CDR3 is TGTGCCAGCAGCTTAGAGTCGCCCGGGATCTACCCGGATACGCAGTATTTT.